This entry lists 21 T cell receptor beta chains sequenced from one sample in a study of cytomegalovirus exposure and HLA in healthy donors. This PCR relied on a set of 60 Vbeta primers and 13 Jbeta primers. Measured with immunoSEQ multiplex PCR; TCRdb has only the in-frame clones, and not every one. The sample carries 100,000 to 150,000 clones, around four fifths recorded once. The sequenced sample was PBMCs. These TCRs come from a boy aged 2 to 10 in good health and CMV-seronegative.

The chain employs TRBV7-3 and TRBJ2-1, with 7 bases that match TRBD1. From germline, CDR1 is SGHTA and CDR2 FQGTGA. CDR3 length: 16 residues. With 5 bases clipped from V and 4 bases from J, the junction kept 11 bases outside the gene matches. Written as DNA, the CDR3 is TGTGCCAGCAGCACGCCTGAGGCAGGGGGATACAATGAGCAGTTCTTC. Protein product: CASSTPEAGGYNEQFF.

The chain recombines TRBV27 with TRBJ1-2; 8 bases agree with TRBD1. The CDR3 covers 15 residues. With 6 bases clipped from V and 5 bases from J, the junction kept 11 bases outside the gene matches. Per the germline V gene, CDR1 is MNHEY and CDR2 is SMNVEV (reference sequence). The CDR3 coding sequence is TGTGCCAGCAGCCTTAATCACAGGGGGTGGTATGGCTACACCTTC. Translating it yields CASSLNHRGWYGYTF.

CDR3 in DNA: TGTGCCTGGAGCGGGGGAACTAACTATGGCTACACCTTC. Protein: CAWSGGTNYGYTF. This rearrangement joins TRBV30 to TRBJ1-2, with D possibly matching TRBD1 (5 bases). The CDR3 has 13 residues. CDR1 and CDR2 from the germline V gene are GTSNPN and SVGIG (reference sequence). Trimming took 3 bases from V and 0 from J, leaving 8 bases between them.

Here the CDR3 reads CASSPTGYYGYTF. DNA for the CDR3: TGTGCCAGCAGCCCCACAGGGTACTATGGCTACACCTTC. This chain connects TRBV7-3 to TRBJ1-2; a possible D gene is TRBD1 (6 bases). In germline, CDR1 is SGHTA, CDR2 FQGTGA. This CDR3 comprises 13 residues. Trimming pared 5 bases from V and 3 bases from J, leaving 10 bases between.

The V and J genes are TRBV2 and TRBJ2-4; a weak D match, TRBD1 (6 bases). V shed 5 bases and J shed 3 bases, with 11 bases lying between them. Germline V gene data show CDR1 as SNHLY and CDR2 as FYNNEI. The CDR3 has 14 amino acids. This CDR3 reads CASSSQGDKNIQYF. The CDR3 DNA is TGTGCCAGCAGTTCACAGGGAGACAAAAACATTCAGTACTTC.

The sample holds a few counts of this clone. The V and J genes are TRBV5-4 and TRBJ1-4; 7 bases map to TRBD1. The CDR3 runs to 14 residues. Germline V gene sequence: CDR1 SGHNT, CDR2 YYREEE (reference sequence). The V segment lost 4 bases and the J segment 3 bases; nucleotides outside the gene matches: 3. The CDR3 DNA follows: TGTGCCAGCAGCCAGACAGGGTCTAATGAAAAACTGTTTTTT. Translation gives CASSQTGSNEKLFF.

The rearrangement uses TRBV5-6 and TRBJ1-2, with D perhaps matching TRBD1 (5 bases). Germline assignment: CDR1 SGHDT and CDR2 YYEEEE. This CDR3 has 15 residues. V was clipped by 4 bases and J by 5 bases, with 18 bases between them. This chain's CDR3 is CASSVRGSGVYGYTF. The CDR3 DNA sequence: TGTGCCAGCAGCGTCCGCGGTTCGGGGGTGTATGGCTACACCTTC.

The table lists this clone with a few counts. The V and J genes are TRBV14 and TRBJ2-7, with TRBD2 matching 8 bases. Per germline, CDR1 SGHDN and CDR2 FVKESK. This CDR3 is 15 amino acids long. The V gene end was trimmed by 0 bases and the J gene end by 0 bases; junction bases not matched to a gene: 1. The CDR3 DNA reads TGTGCCAGCAGCCAAGATACTAGCGGCTCCTACGAGCAGTACGTC. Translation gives CASSQDTSGSYEQYV.

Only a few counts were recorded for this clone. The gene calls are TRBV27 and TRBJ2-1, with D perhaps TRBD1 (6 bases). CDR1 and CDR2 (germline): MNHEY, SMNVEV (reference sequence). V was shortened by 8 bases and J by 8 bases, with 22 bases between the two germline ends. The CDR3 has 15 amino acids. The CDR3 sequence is CASSPGTLLLDEQFF. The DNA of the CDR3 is TGTGCCAGCTCCCCCGGGACACTTCTACTGGATGAGCAGTTCTTC.

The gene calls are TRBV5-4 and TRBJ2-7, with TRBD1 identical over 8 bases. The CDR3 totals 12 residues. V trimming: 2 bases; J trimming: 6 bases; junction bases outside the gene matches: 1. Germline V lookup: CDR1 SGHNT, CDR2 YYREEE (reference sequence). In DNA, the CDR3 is TGTGCCAGCAGCTTAGACAGGGGCGAGCAGTACGTC. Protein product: CASSLDRGEQYV.

CDR3 sequence (DNA): TGCAGCGTTCGAGATTTTAACTATGGCTACACCTTC. This codes for CSVRDFNYGYTF. The chain uses TRBV29-1 and TRBJ1-2; D is undetermined. The CDR3 runs 12 residues. Germline CDR1 and CDR2: SQVTM and ANQGSEA. Trimming stripped 5 bases from V and 1 base from J, with 8 bases between.

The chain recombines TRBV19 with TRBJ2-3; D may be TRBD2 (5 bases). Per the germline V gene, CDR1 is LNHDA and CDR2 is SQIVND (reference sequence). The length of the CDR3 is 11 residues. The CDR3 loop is CSSGYTDTQYF. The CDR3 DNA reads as TGTTCAAGCGGATACACAGATACGCAGTATTTT.

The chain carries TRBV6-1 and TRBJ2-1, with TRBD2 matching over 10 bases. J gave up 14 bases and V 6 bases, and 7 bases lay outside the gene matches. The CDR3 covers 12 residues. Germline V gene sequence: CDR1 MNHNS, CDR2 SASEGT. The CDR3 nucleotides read TGTGCCAGCAGAGGACTAGCGGCAAAAAAGTTCTTC. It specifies CASRGLAAKKFF.

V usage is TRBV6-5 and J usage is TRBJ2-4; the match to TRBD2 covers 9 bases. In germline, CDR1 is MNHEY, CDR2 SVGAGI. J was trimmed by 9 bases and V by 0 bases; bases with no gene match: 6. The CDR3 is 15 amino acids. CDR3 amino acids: CASSYSWGSGSIQYF. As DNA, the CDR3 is TGTGCCAGCAGTTACTCGTGGGGTAGCGGGAGCATTCAGTACTTC.

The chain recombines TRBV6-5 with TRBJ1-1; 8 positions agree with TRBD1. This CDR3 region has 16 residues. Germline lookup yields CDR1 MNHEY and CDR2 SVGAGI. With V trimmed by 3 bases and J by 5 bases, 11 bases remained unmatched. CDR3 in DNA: TGTGCCAGCAGTTATACGACAGGGGTTCGAACAACTGAAGCTTTCTTT. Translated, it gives CASSYTTGVRTTEAFF.

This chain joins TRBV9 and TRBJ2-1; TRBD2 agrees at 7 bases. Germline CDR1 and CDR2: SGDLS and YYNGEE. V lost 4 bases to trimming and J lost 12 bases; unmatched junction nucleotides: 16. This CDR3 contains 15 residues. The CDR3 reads CASSSTAGTGVGQFF. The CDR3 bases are TGTGCCAGCAGCTCGACAGCGGGAACCGGTGTGGGGCAGTTCTTC.

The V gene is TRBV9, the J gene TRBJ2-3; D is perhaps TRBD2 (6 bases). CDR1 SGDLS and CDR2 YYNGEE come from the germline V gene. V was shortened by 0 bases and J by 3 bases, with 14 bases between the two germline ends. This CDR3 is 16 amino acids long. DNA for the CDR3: TGTGCCAGCAGCGTAGTGGGCAAAGCGGGTACAGATACGCAGTATTTT. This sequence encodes CASSVVGKAGTDTQYF.

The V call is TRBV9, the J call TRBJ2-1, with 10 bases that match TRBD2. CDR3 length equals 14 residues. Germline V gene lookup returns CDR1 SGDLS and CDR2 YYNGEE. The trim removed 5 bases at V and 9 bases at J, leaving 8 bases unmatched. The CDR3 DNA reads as TGTGCCAGCAGTTCATTAGCGGGGGGAGGTGAGCAGTTCTTC. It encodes CASSSLAGGGEQFF.

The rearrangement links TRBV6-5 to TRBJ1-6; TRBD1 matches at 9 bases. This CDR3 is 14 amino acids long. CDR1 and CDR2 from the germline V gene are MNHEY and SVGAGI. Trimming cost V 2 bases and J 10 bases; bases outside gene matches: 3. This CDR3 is CASSYGTGNSPLHF. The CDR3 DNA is TGTGCCAGCAGTTACGGGACAGGGAACTCACCCCTCCACTTT.

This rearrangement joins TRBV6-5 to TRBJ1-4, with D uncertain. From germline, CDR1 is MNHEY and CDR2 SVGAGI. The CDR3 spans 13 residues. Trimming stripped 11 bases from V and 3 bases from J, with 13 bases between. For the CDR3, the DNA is TGTGCCGTGGGCCGGGGAGCTAATGAAAAACTGTTTTTT. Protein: CAVGRGANEKLFF.

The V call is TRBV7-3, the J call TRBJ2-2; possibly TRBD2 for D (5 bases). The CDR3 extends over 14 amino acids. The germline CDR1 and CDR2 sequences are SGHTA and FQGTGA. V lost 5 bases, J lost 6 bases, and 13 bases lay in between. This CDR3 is CASSADLGPGELFF. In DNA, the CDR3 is TGTGCCAGCAGCGCGGACTTGGGTCCCGGGGAGCTGTTTTTT.